One sample yielded the 20 T cell receptor beta chains listed below, sequenced in a study of persistence of HIV-infected CD4 T cells. Antigen specificity for these receptors is unknown. Nonspecific anti-CD3/anti-CD28 bead stimulation represents the broad CD4+ T cell repertoire. Responding CD4+ T cells were sorted by upregulation of both CD40 ligand and CD69. The libraries were made with immunoSEQ version 4 in survey mode. Here immunoSEQ multiplex PCR was the method, and the copy in TCRdb shows in-frame clones only, minus some. The table lists 35,000 to 45,000 clones, approximately 88% of them singletons. The source was CD4+ T cells sorted from PBMCs after approximately 19-hour stimulation, collected from a patient who received antiretroviral therapy. These TCRs come from an adult man with HIV who was CMV-seropositive.

V and J are TRBV7-8 and TRBJ1-3; D is unclear. CDR1 is SGHVS and CDR2 is FQNEAQ in the germline V gene. V was shortened by 5 bases and J by 5 bases, with 7 bases between the two germline ends. The CDR3 is 12 residues long. CDR3 bases: TGTGCCAGCAGCCCTTCAAGAAACACCATATATTTT. Protein: CASSPSRNTIYF.

The V gene is TRBV6-1, the J gene TRBJ2-7, with TRBD1 as a possible D gene (6 bases). V was clipped by 11 bases and J by 2 bases, with 16 bases between them. The CDR3 covers 13 residues. Per the germline V gene, CDR1 is MNHNS and CDR2 is SASEGT. In DNA, the CDR3 is TGTGCCGCGTACGACAGGTTTACCTACGAGCAGTACTTC. Protein sequence: CAAYDRFTYEQYF.

The gene calls are TRBV25-1 and TRBJ1-3; 10 bases map to TRBD1. Germline V gives CDR1 MGHDK, CDR2 SYGVNS. Losses at the gene ends were 4 bases for V and 8 bases for J; bases not matched to a gene: 8. The CDR3 contains 15 residues. The CDR3 protein is CASSGPTGGEDTIYF. DNA of the CDR3: TGTGCCAGCAGTGGACCGACAGGGGGCGAGGACACCATATATTTT.

This chain joins TRBV7-2 and TRBJ1-1, with D unresolved. The CDR3 contains 14 residues. Germline V lookup: CDR1 SGHTA, CDR2 FQGNSA. With 0 bases removed from V and 5 bases from J, the gap between germline ends came to 10 bases. The CDR3 sequence: CASSLARRGTEAFF. CDR3 DNA sequence: TGTGCCAGCAGCTTAGCGCGCCGAGGGACTGAAGCTTTCTTT.

V is TRBV4-2 and J is TRBJ1-5; unclear D gene. V was shortened by 2 bases and J by 7 bases, with 9 bases between the two germline ends. Germline V gene lookup returns CDR1 LGHNA and CDR2 YNFKEQ. The CDR3 spans 13 residues. CDR3 amino acids: CASSQNRGQPQHF. The CDR3 DNA sequence: TGTGCCAGCAGCCAAAATCGGGGACAGCCCCAGCATTTT.

This chain uses TRBV16 with TRBJ1-5; D ambiguous. The germline V gene has CDR1 KGHSY and CDR2 FQNENV. The CDR3 sequence is 14 residues long. V shed 0 bases and J shed 5 bases, with 8 bases lying between them. The DNA for the CDR3 is TGTGCCAGCAGCCAATCAACCGGGTATCAGCCCCAGCATTTT. This codes for CASSQSTGYQPQHF.

The rearrangement joins TRBV6-6 to TRBJ1-6; 7 nucleotides match TRBD1. The V and J ends lost 0 bases and 10 bases, in that order; junction bases with no gene match: 3. This CDR3 contains 14 residues. The germline CDR1 and CDR2 sequences are MNHNY and SVGAGI (reference sequence). The CDR3 sequence: CASSYSTGRSPLHF. CDR3 coding DNA: TGTGCCAGCAGTTACTCGACAGGGCGATCACCCCTCCACTTT.

This chain connects TRBV6-5 to TRBJ2-7; D is unresolved. The CDR3 loop spans 14 amino acids. The V gene lost 6 bases and the J gene lost 3 bases, with 15 bases spanning the gap. Germline assignment: CDR1 MNHEY and CDR2 SVGAGI. DNA for the CDR3: TGTGCCAGCAGCTATGCGCGTGGGCTCTACGAGCAGTACTTC. It translates to CASSYARGLYEQYF.

J is TRBJ1-5 and V is TRBV4-2; unclear D gene. The V gene's germline CDR1 is LGHNA and CDR2 YNFKEQ. Trimming stripped 0 bases from V and 0 bases from J, with 6 bases between. The CDR3 covers 15 residues. The CDR3 protein is CASSQDPISNQPQHF. For the CDR3, the DNA is TGTGCCAGCAGCCAAGATCCGATTAGCAATCAGCCCCAGCATTTT.

J is TRBJ2-2 and V is TRBV5-5; 9 positions match TRBD1. The CDR3 sequence is 15 residues long. The junction had 6 bases not matched to a gene; V was cut back by 4 bases and J by 5 bases. In germline, CDR1 is SGHKS, CDR2 YYEKEE (reference sequence). Here the CDR3 reads CASSRDRGRTGELFF. CDR3 bases: TGTGCCAGCAGCCGCGACAGGGGGAGGACCGGGGAGCTGTTTTTT.

The chain has TRBV2 and TRBJ1-1; a possible D gene is TRBD1 (6 bases). Looked up from germline, CDR1 is SNHLY and CDR2 is FYNNEI. V gave up 6 bases and J gave up 4 bases, with 18 bases separating them. The CDR3 loop spans 15 amino acids. The chain's CDR3 is CASSENRGPGTEAFF. The CDR3 region has the DNA TGTGCCAGCAGCGAAAACCGGGGGCCCGGCACTGAAGCTTTCTTT.

The J gene is TRBJ1-2, the V gene TRBV12-3 or TRBV12-4; no clear D. This CDR3 spans 12 amino acids. V lost 4 bases, J lost 6 bases, and 9 bases lay in between. The CDR3 coding sequence is TGTGCCAGCAGTTGGGGAAGGGATGGCTACACCTTC. This gives the protein CASSWGRDGYTF.

The gene calls are TRBV6-5 and TRBJ1-1, with no clear D. This CDR3 has 10 amino acids. From germline, CDR1 is MNHEY and CDR2 SVGAGI. The germline V and J ends were trimmed by 8 bases and 2 bases, with 3 bases remaining between them. The CDR3 is CASLNTEAFF. In DNA, the CDR3 is TGTGCCAGCTTAAACACTGAAGCTTTCTTT.

The V call is TRBV6-5, the J call TRBJ2-2, with D perhaps TRBD1 (6 bases). V shed 6 bases and J shed 8 bases, with 13 bases lying between them. CDR3 length: 13 amino acids. Germline loops: CDR1 MNHEY, CDR2 SVGAGI. The CDR3 spells CASRKGGSGELFF. CDR3 nucleotides: TGTGCCAGCAGAAAAGGGGGTTCGGGGGAGCTGTTTTTT.

V and J are TRBV7-8 and TRBJ2-7; 8 bases agree with TRBD1. The germline V gene encodes CDR1 SGHVS and CDR2 FQNEAQ. The CDR3 sequence is 15 residues long. V was clipped by 5 bases and J by 0 bases; unmatched bases: 6. CDR3 sequence (DNA): TGTGCCAGCAGCCCATTTCAGGGGGCCTCCTACGAGCAGTACTTC. Encoded protein: CASSPFQGASYEQYF.

The J gene is TRBJ1-5, the V gene TRBV7-2, with a weak D call TRBD1 (6 bases). This CDR3 has 14 residues. Germline-derived CDR1 and CDR2 are SGHTA and FQGNSA. V lost 3 bases to trimming and J lost 6 bases, with 12 bases between them. The CDR3 DNA reads TGTGCCAGCAGCTTCTCAGGGGCGACTCAGCCCCAGCATTTT. Translated: CASSFSGATQPQHF.

This chain uses TRBV12-3 or TRBV12-4 with TRBJ2-3; D possibly corresponds to TRBD2 (7 bases). The CDR3 sequence is 13 residues long. Trimming took off 8 bases at V and 4 bases at J, with 13 bases between the two ends. The CDR3 region has the DNA TGTGCCAGCCGGAGGGGGGGGGCAGATACGCAGTATTTT. It is translated as CASRRGGADTQYF.

This clone appeared once. The rearrangement uses TRBV10-3 and TRBJ2-7; D not resolved. CDR1 and CDR2 from the germline V gene are ENHRY and SYGVKD. The CDR3 totals 14 residues. Trimming shortened V by 6 bases and J by 0 bases, and 12 bases separated the two germline ends. The CDR3 loop is CAISLEQSSYEQYF. DNA of the CDR3: TGTGCCATCAGCCTTGAACAGAGCTCCTACGAGCAGTACTTC.

J is TRBJ1-5 and V is TRBV3-1 (or the pseudogene TRBV3-2); TRBD1 matches 7 bases. The V and J ends lost 3 bases and 2 bases, in that order; junction bases with no gene match: 4. The CDR3 covers 15 residues. Germline V gene sequence: CDR1 LGHDT, CDR2 YNNKEL (reference sequence). The CDR3 protein is CASSQWDSRNQPQHF. CDR3 bases: TGTGCCAGCAGCCAGTGGGACAGCCGCAATCAGCCCCAGCATTTT.

J is TRBJ1-1 and V is TRBV5-5; D call uncertain. Germline values: CDR1 SGHKS, CDR2 YYEKEE (reference sequence). V was cut by 0 bases and J by 1 base, with 4 bases left in between. The CDR3 spans 13 residues. The CDR3, as DNA: TGTGCCAGCAGCTTGGAAAGGAACACTGAAGCTTTCTTT. It yields the protein CASSLERNTEAFF. The variable domain in full, completed from reference TRBV5-5 and TRBJ1-1, reads DAGVTQSPTHLIKTRGQQVTLRCSPISGHKSVSWYQQVLGQGPQFIFQYYEKEERGRGNFPDRFSARQFPNYSSELNVNALLLGDSALYLCASSLERNTEAFFGQGTRLTVV.